This passage covers 12 T cell receptor beta chains from one sample sequenced in a study of early T cells in non-severe SARS-CoV-2 infection. TCRdb re-called the 5' RACE reads with MiXCR, one entry per CDR3 protein. The sample lists about 110,000 distinct CDR3 sequences, 10% to 15% occurring once. Sequences were derived from whole blood, sampled at baseline. Receptor source: an adult who was a healthcare worker with PCR-confirmed SARS-CoV-2 infection or an uninfected control (not recorded which).

The V and J genes are TRBV28 and TRBJ2-5; TRBD1 is a possible D gene (5 bases). This CDR3 has 15 residues. Germline CDR1 and CDR2: MDHEN and SYDVKM. V was cut by 4 bases and J by 2 bases, with 14 bases left in between. The CDR3 loop is CASSSPPRAQETQYF. As DNA, the CDR3 is TGTGCCAGCAGTTCCCCTCCCAGGGCGCAAGAGACCCAGTACTTC.

This clonotype appeared a few times. The chain links TRBV29-1 to TRBJ1-1, with 7 bases lining up with TRBD1. Germline lookup yields CDR1 SQVTM and CDR2 ANQGSEA. The CDR3 covers 15 residues. J was trimmed by 3 bases and V by 5 bases; bases with no gene match: 12. The CDR3 DNA follows: TGCAGCGTTTTTCCGGACAGGCTGATAGACACTGAAGCTTTCTTT. It codes for CSVFPDRLIDTEAFF.

The gene calls are TRBV2 and TRBJ1-1; no clear D gene. CDR1 and CDR2 from the germline V gene are SNHLY and FYNNEI. The CDR3 covers 15 residues. Trimming took off 7 bases at V and 2 bases at J, with 17 bases between the two ends. CDR3 in amino acids: CASILAWVANTEAFF. The CDR3 nucleotides are TGTGCCAGCATCCTAGCTTGGGTAGCCAACACTGAAGCTTTCTTT.

This clonotype was observed a few times. DNA for the CDR3: TGCAGTGCAAATCCGGGACACTCGAACACTGAAGCTTTCTTT. Its protein product is CSANPGHSNTEAFF. The J gene is TRBJ1-1, the V gene TRBV20-1; TRBD1 might be the D (6 bases). V was shortened by 6 bases and J by 1 base, with 15 bases between the two germline ends. Germline values: CDR1 DFQATT, CDR2 SNEGSKA (reference sequence). This CDR3 region has 14 residues.

This clonotype has at least ten counts. This chain links TRBV20-1 with TRBJ2-1, with 11 bases fitting TRBD2. V dropped 4 bases and J dropped 0; count of bases not matched to a gene: 5. The germline gives CDR1 DFQATT, CDR2 SNEGSKA (reference sequence). The CDR3 runs to 16 residues. Here the CDR3 reads CSATALAGVSYNEQFF. For the CDR3, the DNA is TGCAGTGCTACCGCACTAGCGGGGGTCTCCTACAATGAGCAGTTCTTC.

The CDR3: CASSLELAGGQETQYF. CDR3 DNA sequence: TGCGCCAGCAGCTTGGAGCTAGCTGGCGGCCAAGAGACCCAGTACTTC. The rearrangement links TRBV5-1 to TRBJ2-5; the D gene is possibly TRBD2 (5 bases). The CDR3 has 16 residues. Germline CDR1 and CDR2: SGHRS and YFSETQ. With 0 bases removed from V and 1 base from J, the gap between germline ends came to 13 bases.

This clonotype turned up a few times. The chain is built from TRBV10-2 and TRBJ2-3; 7 positions match TRBD1. This CDR3 region has 14 residues. V shed 8 bases, J shed 6 bases, and the junction held 11 bases outside the gene matches. Germline CDR1 and CDR2: WSHSY and SAAADI. CDR3 DNA: TGCGCCAGCCTCCGACAGGGATCGTTTGATACGCAGTATTTT. Translated, it gives CASLRQGSFDTQYF.

V and J are TRBV9 and TRBJ2-5; 7 bases align to TRBD1. J lost 5 bases, V lost 3 bases, and 7 bases had no gene match. CDR1 is SGDLS and CDR2 is YYNGEE in the germline V gene. The CDR3 runs 14 residues. The CDR3 DNA follows: TGTGCCAGCAGCGGCTCAGGGGGTTACGAGACCCAGTACTTC. Amino acid sequence: CASSGSGGYETQYF.

This clonotype has more than one count but fewer than ten. The chain uses TRBV12-3 or TRBV12-4 and TRBJ1-1; D gene uncertain. This CDR3 is built from 14 residues. Trimming removed 1 base at V and 3 bases at J, with 9 bases between. This chain's CDR3 is CASSLVMQDTEAFF. DNA of the CDR3: TGTGCCAGCAGTTTAGTGATGCAGGACACTGAAGCTTTCTTT.

This chain uses TRBV11-1 with TRBJ1-1; D remains ambiguous. This CDR3 comprises 13 residues. Germline CDR1 SGHAT, CDR2 FQDESV (reference sequence). With 1 base removed from V and 8 bases from J, the gap between germline ends came to 11 bases. The CDR3 protein is CASSLEGDKEAFF. The CDR3 DNA is TGTGCCAGCAGCTTAGAGGGAGACAAAGAAGCTTTCTTT. The full variable domain, rest sourced from reference TRBV11-1 and TRBJ1-1, is EAEVAQSPRYKITEKSQAVAFWCDPISGHATLYWYRQILGQGPELLVQFQDESVVDDSQLPKDRFSAERLKGVDSTLKIQPAELGDSAMYLCASSLEGDKEAFFGQGTRLTVV.

The chain employs TRBV7-2 and TRBJ2-3; 12 nucleotides line up with TRBD2. V shed 0 bases and J 2 bases; nucleotides not matched to a gene: 6. In germline, CDR1 is SGHTA, CDR2 FQGNSA. This CDR3 comprises 18 residues. Here the CDR3 DNA reads TGTGCCAGCAGCTTAGCCCCCCGGACTAGCGGGAACACAGATACGCAGTATTTT. It translates to CASSLAPRTSGNTDTQYF.

V and J are TRBV7-9 and TRBJ1-2; tentative D call: TRBD1 (5 bases). Germline lookup yields CDR1 SEHNR and CDR2 FQNEAQ (reference sequence). CDR3 length equals 12 residues. V shed 5 bases and J shed 8 bases, with 12 bases lying between them. The CDR3 sequence: CASSPRGVGYTF. CDR3 DNA sequence: TGTGCCAGCAGCCCACGGGGCGTCGGCTACACCTTC.